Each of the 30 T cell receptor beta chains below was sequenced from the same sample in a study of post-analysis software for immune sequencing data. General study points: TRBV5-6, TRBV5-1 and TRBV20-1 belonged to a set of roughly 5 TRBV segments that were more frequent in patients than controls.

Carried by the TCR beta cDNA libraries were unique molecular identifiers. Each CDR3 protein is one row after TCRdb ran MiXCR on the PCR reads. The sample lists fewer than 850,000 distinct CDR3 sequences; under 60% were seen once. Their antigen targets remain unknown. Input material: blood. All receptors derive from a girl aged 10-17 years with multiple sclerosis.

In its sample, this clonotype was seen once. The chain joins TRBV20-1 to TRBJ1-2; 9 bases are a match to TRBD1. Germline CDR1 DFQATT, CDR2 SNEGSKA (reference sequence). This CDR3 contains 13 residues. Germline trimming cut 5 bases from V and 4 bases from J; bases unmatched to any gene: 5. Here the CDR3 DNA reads TGCAGTGCTGAAACGACAGGGGGCTATGGCTACACCTTC. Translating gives CSAETTGGYGYTF.

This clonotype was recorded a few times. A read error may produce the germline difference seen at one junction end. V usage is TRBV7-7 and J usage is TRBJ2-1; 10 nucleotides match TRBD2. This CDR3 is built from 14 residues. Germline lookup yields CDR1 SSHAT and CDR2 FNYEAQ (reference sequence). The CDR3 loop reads CASSLSSGSSEQFF. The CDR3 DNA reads TGTGCTAGCAGCTTATCTAGCGGGAGTAGTGAGCAGTTCTTC.

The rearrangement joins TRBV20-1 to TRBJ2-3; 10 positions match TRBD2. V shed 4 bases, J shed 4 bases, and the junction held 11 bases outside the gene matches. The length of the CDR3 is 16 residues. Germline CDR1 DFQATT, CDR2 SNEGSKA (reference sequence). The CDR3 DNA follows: TGCAGTGCTACGGGGCTAGCGGGAGTTACCCCAGATACGCAGTATTTT. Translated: CSATGLAGVTPDTQYF.

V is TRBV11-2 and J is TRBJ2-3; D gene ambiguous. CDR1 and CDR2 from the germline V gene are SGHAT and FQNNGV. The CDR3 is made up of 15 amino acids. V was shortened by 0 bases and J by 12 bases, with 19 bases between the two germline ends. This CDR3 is CASSLDLPRLFYQYF. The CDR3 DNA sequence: TGTGCCAGCAGCTTAGATCTCCCCCGCCTTTTCTACCAGTATTTT.

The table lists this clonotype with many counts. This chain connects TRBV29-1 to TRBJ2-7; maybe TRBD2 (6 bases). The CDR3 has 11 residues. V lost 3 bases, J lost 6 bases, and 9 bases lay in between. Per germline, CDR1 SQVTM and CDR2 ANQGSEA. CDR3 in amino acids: CSVEGGAEQYF. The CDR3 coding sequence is TGCAGCGTTGAGGGAGGAGCCGAGCAGTACTTC.

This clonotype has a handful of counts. CDR3 region: CASSLWEGRANYGYTF. In nucleotides, the CDR3 is TGTGCCAGCAGCCTCTGGGAAGGCAGAGCTAACTATGGCTACACCTTC. The genes are TRBV3-1 and TRBJ1-2; the D is unclear. V was shortened by 4 bases and J by 0 bases, with 15 bases between the two germline ends. Germline values: CDR1 LGHDT, CDR2 YNNKEL (reference sequence). CDR3 length: 16 amino acids. The entire variable domain, with the rest obtained from reference TRBV3-1 and TRBJ1-2, is as follows: DTAVSQTPKYLVTQMGNDKSIKCEQNLGHDTMYWYKQDSKKFLKIMFSYNNKELIINETVPNRFSPKSPDKAHLNLHINSLELGDSAVYFCASSLWEGRANYGYTFGSGTRLTVV.

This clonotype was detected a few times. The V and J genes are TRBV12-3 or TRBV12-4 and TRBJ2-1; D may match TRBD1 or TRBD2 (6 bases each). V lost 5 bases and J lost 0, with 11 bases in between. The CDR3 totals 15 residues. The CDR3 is CASSVQGGSYNEQFF. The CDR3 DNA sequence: TGTGCCAGCAGTGTACAGGGAGGCTCCTACAATGAGCAGTTCTTC.

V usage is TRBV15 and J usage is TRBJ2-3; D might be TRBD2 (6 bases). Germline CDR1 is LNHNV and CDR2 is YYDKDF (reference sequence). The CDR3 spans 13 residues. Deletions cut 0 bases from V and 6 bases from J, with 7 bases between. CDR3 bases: TGTGCCACCAGCAGAGATCGGGAGGATACGCAGTATTTT. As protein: CATSRDREDTQYF.

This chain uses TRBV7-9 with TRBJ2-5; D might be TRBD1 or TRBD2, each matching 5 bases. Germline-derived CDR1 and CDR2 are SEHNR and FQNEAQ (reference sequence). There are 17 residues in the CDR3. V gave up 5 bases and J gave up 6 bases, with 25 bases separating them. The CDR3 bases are TGTGCCAGCAGCCTCAGGGCCGGGGAGTCTGTGGGGAAGACCCAGTACTTC. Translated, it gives CASSLRAGESVGKTQYF. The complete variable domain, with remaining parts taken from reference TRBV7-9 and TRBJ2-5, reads DTGVSQNPRHKITKRGQNVTFRCDPISEHNRLYWYRQTLGQGPEFLTYFQNEAQLEKSRLLSDRFSAERPKGSFSTLEIQRTEQGDSAMYLCASSLRAGESVGKTQYFGPGTRLLVL.

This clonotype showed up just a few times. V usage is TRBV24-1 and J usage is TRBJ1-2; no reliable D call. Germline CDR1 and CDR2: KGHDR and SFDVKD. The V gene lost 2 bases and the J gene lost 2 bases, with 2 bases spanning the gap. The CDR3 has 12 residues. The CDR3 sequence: CATSDSNYGYTF. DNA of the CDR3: TGTGCCACCAGTGATTCAAACTATGGCTACACCTTC.

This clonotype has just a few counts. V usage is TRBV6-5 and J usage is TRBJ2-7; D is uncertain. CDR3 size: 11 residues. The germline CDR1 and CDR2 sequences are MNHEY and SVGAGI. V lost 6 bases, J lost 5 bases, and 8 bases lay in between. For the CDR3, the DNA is TGTGCCAGCAGCGTGAGTGACGAGCAGTACTTC. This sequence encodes CASSVSDEQYF.

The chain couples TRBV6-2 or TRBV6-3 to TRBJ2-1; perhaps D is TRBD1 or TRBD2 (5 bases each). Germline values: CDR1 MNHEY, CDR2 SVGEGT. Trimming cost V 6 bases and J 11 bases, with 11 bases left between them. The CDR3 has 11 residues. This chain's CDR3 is CASSNGGKQFF. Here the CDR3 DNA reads TGTGCCAGCAGCAATGGGGGAAAGCAGTTCTTC.

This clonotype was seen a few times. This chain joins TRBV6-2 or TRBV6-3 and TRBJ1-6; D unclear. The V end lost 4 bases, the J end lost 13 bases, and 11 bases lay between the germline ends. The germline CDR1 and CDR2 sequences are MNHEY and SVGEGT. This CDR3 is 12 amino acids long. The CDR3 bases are TGTGCCAGCAGTTGGGAGGCTTCGCCCCTCCACTTT. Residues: CASSWEASPLHF.

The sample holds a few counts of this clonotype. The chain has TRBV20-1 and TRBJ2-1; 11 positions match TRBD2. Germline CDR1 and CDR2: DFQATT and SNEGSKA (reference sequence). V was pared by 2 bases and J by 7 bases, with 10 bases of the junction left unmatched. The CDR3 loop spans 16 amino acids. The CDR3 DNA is TGCAGTGCTAGACCTCCTCTAGCGGGAGGAGTGAATGAGCAGTTCTTC. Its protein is CSARPPLAGGVNEQFF.

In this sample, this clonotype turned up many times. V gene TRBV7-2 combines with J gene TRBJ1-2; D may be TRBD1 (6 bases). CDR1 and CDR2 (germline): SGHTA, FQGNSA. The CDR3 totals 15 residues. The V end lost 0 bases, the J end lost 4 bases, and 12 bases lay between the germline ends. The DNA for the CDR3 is TGTGCCAGCAGCTTAGCGCCCGGGGGCTCCTATGGCTACACCTTC. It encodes CASSLAPGGSYGYTF.

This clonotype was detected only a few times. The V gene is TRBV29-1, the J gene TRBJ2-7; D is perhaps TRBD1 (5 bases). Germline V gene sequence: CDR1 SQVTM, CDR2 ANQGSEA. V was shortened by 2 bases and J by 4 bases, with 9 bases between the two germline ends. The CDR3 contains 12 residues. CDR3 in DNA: TGCAGCGTTGAAATCGGACAATACGAGCAGTACTTC. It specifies CSVEIGQYEQYF.

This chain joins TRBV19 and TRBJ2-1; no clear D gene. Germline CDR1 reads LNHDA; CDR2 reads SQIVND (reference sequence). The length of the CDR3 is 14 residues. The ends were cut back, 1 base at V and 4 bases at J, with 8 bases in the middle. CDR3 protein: CASSIVGSYNEQFF. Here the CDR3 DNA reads TGTGCCAGTAGTATAGTGGGATCTTACAATGAGCAGTTCTTC. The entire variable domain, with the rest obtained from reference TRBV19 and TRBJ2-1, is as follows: DGGITQSPKYLFRKEGQNVTLSCEQNLNHDAMYWYRQDPGQGLRLIYYSQIVNDFQKGDIAEGYSVSREKKESFPLTVTSAQKNPTAFYLCASSIVGSYNEQFFGPGTRLTVL.

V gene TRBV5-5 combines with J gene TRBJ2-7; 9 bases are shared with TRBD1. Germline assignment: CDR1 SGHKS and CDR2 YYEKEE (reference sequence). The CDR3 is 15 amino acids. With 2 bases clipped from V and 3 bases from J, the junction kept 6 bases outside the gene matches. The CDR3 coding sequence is TGTGCCAGCAGCTTAGTCTGGACAGGGGACTACGAGCAGTACTTC. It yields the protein CASSLVWTGDYEQYF.

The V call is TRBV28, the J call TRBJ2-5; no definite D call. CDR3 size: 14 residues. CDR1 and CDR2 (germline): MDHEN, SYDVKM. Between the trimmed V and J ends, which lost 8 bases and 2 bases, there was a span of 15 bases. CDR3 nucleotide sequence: TGTGCCAGCTGGGGATCGATGGGGCAAGAGACCCAGTACTTC. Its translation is CASWGSMGQETQYF. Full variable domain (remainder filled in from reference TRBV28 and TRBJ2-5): DVKVTQSSRYLVKRTGEKVFLECVQDMDHENMFWYRQDPGLGLRLIYFSYDVKMKEKGDIPEGYSVSREKKERFSLILESASTNQTSMYLCASWGSMGQETQYFGPGTRLLVL.

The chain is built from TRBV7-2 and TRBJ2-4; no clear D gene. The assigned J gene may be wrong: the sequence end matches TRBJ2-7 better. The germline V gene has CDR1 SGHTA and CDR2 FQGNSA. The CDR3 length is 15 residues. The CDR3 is CASSARKKSSYEQYF. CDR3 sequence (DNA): TGTGCCAGCAGCGCCAGAAAAAAAAGCTCCTACGAGCAGTACTTC.

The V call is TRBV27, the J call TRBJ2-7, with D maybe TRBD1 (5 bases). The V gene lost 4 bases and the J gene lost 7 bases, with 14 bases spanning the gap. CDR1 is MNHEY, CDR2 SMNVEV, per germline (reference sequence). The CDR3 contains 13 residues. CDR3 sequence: CASSSDSFLEQYF. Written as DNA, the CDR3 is TGTGCCAGCAGTTCTGACAGTTTTTTGGAGCAGTACTTC.

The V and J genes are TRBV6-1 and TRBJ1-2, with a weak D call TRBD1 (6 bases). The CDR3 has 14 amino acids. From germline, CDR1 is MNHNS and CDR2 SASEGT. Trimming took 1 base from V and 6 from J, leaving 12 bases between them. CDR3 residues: CASSEGWGADGYTF. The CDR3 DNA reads TGTGCCAGCAGTGAAGGGTGGGGGGCTGATGGCTACACCTTC.

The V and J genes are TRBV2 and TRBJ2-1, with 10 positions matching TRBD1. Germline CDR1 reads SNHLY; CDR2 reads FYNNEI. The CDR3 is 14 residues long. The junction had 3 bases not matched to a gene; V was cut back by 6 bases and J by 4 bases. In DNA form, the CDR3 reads TGTGCCAGCAGGGGGACAGGGGTTTACAATGAGCAGTTCTTC. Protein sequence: CASRGTGVYNEQFF.

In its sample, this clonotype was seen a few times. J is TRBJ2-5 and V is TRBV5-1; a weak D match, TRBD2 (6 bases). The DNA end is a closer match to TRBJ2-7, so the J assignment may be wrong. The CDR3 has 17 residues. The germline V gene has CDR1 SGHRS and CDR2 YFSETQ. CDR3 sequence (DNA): TGCGCCAGCAGCAACGCGGGATGGGCCGCCGTAGAGAACGAGCAGTACTTC. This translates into CASSNAGWAAVENEQYF.

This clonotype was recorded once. The CDR3 sequence is CSMASGSYGYTF. The CDR3 coding sequence is TGCAGCATGGCGTCGGGATCCTATGGCTACACCTTC. This chain joins TRBV29-1 and TRBJ1-2; no definite D call. Germline CDR1 reads SQVTM; CDR2 reads ANQGSEA. V shed 8 bases and J shed 4 bases, with 14 bases lying between them. The CDR3 extends over 12 amino acids.

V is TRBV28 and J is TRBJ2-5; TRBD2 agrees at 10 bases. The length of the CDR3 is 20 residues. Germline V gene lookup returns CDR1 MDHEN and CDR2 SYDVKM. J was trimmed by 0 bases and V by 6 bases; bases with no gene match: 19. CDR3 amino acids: CASSSTILGLAEPYQETQYF. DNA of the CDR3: TGTGCCAGCAGCTCGACGATCCTTGGACTAGCGGAGCCATACCAAGAGACCCAGTACTTC.

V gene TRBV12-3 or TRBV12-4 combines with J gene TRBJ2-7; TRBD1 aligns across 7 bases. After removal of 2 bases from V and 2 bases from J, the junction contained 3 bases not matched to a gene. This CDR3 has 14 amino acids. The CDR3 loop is CASSLMGQTYEQYF. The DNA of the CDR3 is TGTGCCAGCAGTTTAATGGGACAGACCTACGAGCAGTACTTC.

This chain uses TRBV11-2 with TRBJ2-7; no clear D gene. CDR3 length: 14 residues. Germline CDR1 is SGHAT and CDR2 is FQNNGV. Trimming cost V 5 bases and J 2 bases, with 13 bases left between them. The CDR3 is CASSRLMLTYEQYF. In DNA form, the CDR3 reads TGTGCCAGCAGCCGCCTTATGCTAACCTACGAGCAGTACTTC.

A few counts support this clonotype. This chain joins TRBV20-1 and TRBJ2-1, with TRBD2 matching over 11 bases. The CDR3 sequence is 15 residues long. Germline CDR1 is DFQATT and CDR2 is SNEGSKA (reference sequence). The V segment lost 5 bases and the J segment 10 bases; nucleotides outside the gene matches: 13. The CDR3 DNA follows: TGCAGTGCTGACTCCGGGACTAGCGGCCCCGGGGAGCAGTTCTTC. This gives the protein CSADSGTSGPGEQFF.

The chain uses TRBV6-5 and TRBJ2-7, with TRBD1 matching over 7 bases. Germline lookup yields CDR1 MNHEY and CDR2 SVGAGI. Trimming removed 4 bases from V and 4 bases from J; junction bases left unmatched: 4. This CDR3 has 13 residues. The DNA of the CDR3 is TGTGCCAGCAGTTCCCCGGGACAGTACGAGCAGTACTTC. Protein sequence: CASSSPGQYEQYF.